This T cell receptor beta chain was recovered during a study of Ad26.COV2.S vaccination and SARS-CoV-2 variants. The treatment: 15 to 20 received Ad26.COV2.S at low or high dose, single or two shots; 5 received placebo; per-sample allocation not given. Collection of samples fell on day 63 after the first vaccine or placebo injection. The table came from immunoSEQ multiplex PCR; TCRdb's copy has only in-frame clones and leaves some out. There are some 320,000 clones in the sample; around 84% occur only once, and roughly 1.9% lies in the top ten. This clone has a single count. V was shortened by 5 bases and J by 3 bases, with 6 bases between the two germline ends. Germline V lookup: CDR1 KGHSH, CDR2 LQKENI. The CDR3 has 12 amino acids.

This TCR was recovered from a person aged 18-65 years who received the Ad26.COV2.S COVID-19 vaccine or a placebo. The chain is built from TRBV18 and TRBJ2-3; no clear D gene. The sequencing here drew on peripheral blood, taken in a trial of Ad26.COV2.S vaccine versus placebo. The CDR3 sequence: CASSMTTDTQYF. Here the CDR3 DNA reads TGTGCCAGCTCAATGACAACAGATACGCAGTATTTT.